This T cell receptor beta chain was sequenced during a study of CXCR3-negative and CXCR3-positive naive CD8 T cells. With respect to this clonotype: No antigen is known for it.

Whole-study findings and limits: Naive subsets displayed similar surface CD5, and TCR strength was inferred from TRB CDR3 properties.

It was by 5' RACE with UMI labels that the TRB cDNA libraries were prepared. TCRdb reanalyzed the 5' RACE reads and collapses them to one entry per CDR3 protein, without DNA. The sample totals approximately 47,000 distinct CDR3 sequences. CDR1 and CDR2 from the germline V gene are SGDLS and YYNGEE. The CDR3 has 15 amino acids. This chain uses TRBV9 with TRBJ2-7; TCRdb's D gene call, TRBD2, goes unchecked for lack of DNA. The specimen sequenced was naive CXCR3- CD8+ T cells from blood. The subset here: CD45RO-CCR7+CD27+CD95- naive CD8+ T cells lacking CXCR3 (TNR3-). This TCR was recovered from a human donor in good health. Some clones in this sample may be carry-over from other donors' samples. This CDR3 is CASSVSGLAKDEQYF. Full variable domain (outside the CDR3, taken from reference TRBV9 and TRBJ2-7): DSGVTQTPKHLITATGQRVTLRCSPRSGDLSVYWYQQSLDQGLQFLIQYYNGEERAKGNILERFSAQQFPDLHSELNLSSLELGDSALYFCASSVSGLAKDEQYFGPGTRLTVT.